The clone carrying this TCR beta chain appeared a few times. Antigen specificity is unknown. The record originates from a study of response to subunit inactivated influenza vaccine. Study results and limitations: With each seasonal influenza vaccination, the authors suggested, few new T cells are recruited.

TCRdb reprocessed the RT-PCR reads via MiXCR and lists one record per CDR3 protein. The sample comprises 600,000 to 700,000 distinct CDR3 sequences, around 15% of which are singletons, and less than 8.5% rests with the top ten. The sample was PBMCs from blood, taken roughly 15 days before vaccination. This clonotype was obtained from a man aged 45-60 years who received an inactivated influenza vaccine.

CDR3 sequence: CASSFEGQLGDTQYF. CDR3 DNA: TGTGCCAGCAGTTTTGAGGGACAGTTGGGCGATACGCAGTATTTT. This chain uses TRBV12-3 or TRBV12-4 with TRBJ2-3; the match to TRBD1 covers 7 bases. There are 15 residues in the CDR3. Trimming removed 3 bases from V and 6 bases from J; junction bases left unmatched: 9.